Below are 9 T cell receptor beta chains sequenced from a single sample in a study of response to subunit inactivated influenza vaccine. TCRdb processed the RT-PCR reads anew with MiXCR; each CDR3 protein has one entry. This repertoire shows hundreds of thousands of distinct CDR3 sequences, 7.6% found once; its top ten account for around 13%. Sequenced here: PBMCs from blood, sampled about 24 months after vaccination. Receptors were obtained from a man between 50 and 75 years old who received an inactivated influenza vaccine.

Comments on this clonotype: The junction departs from the called germline gene at one end, perhaps through a read error. V is TRBV27 and J is TRBJ2-3, with a possible D match to TRBD2 (6 bases). The germline V gene encodes CDR1 MNHEY and CDR2 SMNVEV (reference sequence). There are 14 residues in the CDR3. CDR3 region: CAGSFKRGTDTQYF. In nucleotides, the CDR3 is TGTGCCGGCAGTTTCAAGCGGGGCACAGATACGCAGTATTTT.

This clonotype was detected many times. The rearrangement uses TRBV10-3 and TRBJ1-4; D remains unclear. The germline CDR1 and CDR2 sequences are ENHRY and SYGVKD. V shed 6 bases and J shed 3 bases, with 11 bases lying between them. The length of the CDR3 is 14 residues. The CDR3 region is CAISPSEANEKLFF. As DNA, the CDR3 is TGTGCCATCAGCCCCTCCGAGGCTAATGAAAAACTGTTTTTT.

This clonotype came up a few times. The gene calls are TRBV4-2 and TRBJ2-1; D is perhaps TRBD2 (6 bases). Germline CDR1 reads LGHNA; CDR2 reads YNFKEQ. Trimming removed 4 bases at V and 6 bases at J, with 16 bases between. CDR3 length: 15 residues. The CDR3 loop reads CASSPTGLWGNEQFF. CDR3 DNA: TGTGCCAGCAGCCCTACGGGACTGTGGGGCAATGAGCAGTTCTTC.

The chain employs TRBV5-1 and TRBJ2-1; no clear D gene. In germline, CDR1 is SGHRS, CDR2 YFSETQ. This CDR3 is 13 amino acids long. With 0 bases removed from V and 5 bases from J, the gap between germline ends came to 6 bases. The CDR3: CASSLGPHNEQFF. The CDR3 DNA is TGCGCCAGCAGCTTGGGTCCCCACAATGAGCAGTTCTTC.

This clonotype was detected only a few times. The chain carries TRBV6-5 and TRBJ1-2; 10 nucleotides line up with TRBD1. Germline V gene sequence: CDR1 MNHEY, CDR2 SVGAGI. CDR3 size: 16 residues. V dropped 4 bases and J dropped 7; count of bases not matched to a gene: 12. CDR3 region: CASSSSKGQGEVGYTF. CDR3 bases: TGTGCCAGCAGTTCCTCCAAAGGACAGGGGGAGGTTGGCTACACCTTC.

This chain joins TRBV30 and TRBJ1-4, with 9 nucleotides matching TRBD1. Germline CDR1 reads GTSNPN; CDR2 reads SVGIG (reference sequence). This CDR3 has 14 amino acids. V lost 5 bases to trimming and J lost 8 bases; unmatched junction nucleotides: 9. The CDR3 DNA follows: TGTGCCTGGGCAAGGGACAGGGAATACGAAAAACTGTTTTTT. Its translation is CAWARDREYEKLFF.

The sample holds many counts of this clonotype. The V gene is TRBV19, the J gene TRBJ1-2, with TRBD1 identical over 9 bases. V lost 4 bases, J lost 2 bases, and 11 bases stayed unmatched. The CDR3 consists of 17 residues. Looked up from germline, CDR1 is LNHDA and CDR2 is SQIVND (reference sequence). The CDR3 region has the DNA TGTGCCAGTAGTAACGGACAGGGGCGAACATCAAACTATGGCTACACCTTC. It specifies CASSNGQGRTSNYGYTF.

This clonotype was seen once. V and J are TRBV12-3 or TRBV12-4 and TRBJ1-1, with unresolved D. V lost 5 bases and J lost 6, with 16 bases in between. CDR3 size: 14 residues. The chain's CDR3 is CASSPHAFKAEAFF. The CDR3 bases are TGTGCCAGCAGTCCTCACGCATTCAAGGCTGAAGCTTTCTTT.

This clonotype was seen a few times. The chain is built from TRBV6-2 or TRBV6-3 and TRBJ2-2; D is possibly TRBD2 (7 bases). V lost 7 bases and J lost 3, with 15 bases in between. Germline-derived CDR1 and CDR2 are MNHEY and SVGEGT. The CDR3 has 15 amino acids. DNA for the CDR3: TGTGCCAGCACCAACGGGCGGGGGCACACCGGGGAGCTGTTTTTT. Protein: CASTNGRGHTGELFF.